This T cell receptor beta chain was profiled in a study of tumor and adjacent non-tumor tissue in lung cancer. Study information: About 4.2 million productive TCRbeta reads were obtained per sample on average. Study results and limitations: Top 100 clones took a larger repertoire share in normal lung.

A note on this clonotype: What it recognizes is unknown.

The library came from three nested PCR rounds adapted from ARM-PCR protocols. TCRdb ran MiXCR on the multiplex PCR reads and lists one entry per CDR3 protein. The sample yields under 95,000 distinct CDR3 sequences, approximately 80% seen once. This sample's RNA came from whole unsorted tissue. More than 3 cm separated this lung sample from the edge of the tumor. The material sequenced was distant non-tumor lung tissue. The sequence came from a man in his sixties with non-small cell lung cancer.

The CDR3 loop is CASSFASLSYEQYF. The CDR3 region has the DNA TGTGCCAGCAGCTTTGCATCTCTCTCTTACGAGCAGTACTTC. The chain recombines TRBV11-2 with TRBJ2-7, with D uncertain. CDR1 is SGHAT, CDR2 FQNNGV, per germline. The CDR3 loop spans 14 amino acids. V dropped 3 bases and J dropped 4 bases, with 13 bases sitting between them.